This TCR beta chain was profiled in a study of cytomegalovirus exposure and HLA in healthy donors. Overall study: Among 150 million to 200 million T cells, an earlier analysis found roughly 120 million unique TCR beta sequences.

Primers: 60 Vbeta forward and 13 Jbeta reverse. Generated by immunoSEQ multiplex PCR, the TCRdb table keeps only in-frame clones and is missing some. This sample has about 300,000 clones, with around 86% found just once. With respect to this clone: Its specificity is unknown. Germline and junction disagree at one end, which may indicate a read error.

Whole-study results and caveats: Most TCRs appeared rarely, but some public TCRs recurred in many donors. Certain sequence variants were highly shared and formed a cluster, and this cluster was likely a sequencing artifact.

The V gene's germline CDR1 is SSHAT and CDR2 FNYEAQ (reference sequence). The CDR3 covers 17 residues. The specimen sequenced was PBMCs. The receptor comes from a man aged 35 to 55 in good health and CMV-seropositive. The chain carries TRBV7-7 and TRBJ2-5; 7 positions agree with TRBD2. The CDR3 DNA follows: TGTGCTAGCAGCTTTAGTGCTTTAACGGGAGGTGGAGAGACCCAGTACTTC. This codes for CASSFSALTGGGETQYF.